The 3 T cell receptor beta chains below were found in one sample sequenced in a study of blood T cell repertoires in COVID-19. TCRdb's table, derived via immunoSEQ multiplex PCR, lists solely in-frame clones and lacks some. The repertoire holds tens of thousands of clones, with 85% to 90% as singletons. The sample comprised peripheral blood. The source is an older man in a cohort sampled during active COVID-19.

The chain carries TRBV27 and TRBJ1-2, with a weak D call TRBD1 (5 bases). Germline V gene lookup returns CDR1 MNHEY and CDR2 SMNVEV (reference sequence). The CDR3 is made up of 11 amino acids. With 5 bases removed from V and 8 bases from J, the gap between germline ends came to 9 bases. The CDR3 DNA follows: TGTGCCAGCAGTCAGGGCGAAGGCTACACCTTC. It translates to CASSQGEGYTF.

The V call is TRBV7-6, the J call TRBJ1-6; D perhaps matches TRBD1 (5 bases). CDR3 length: 15 amino acids. Germline V CDR1 and CDR2: SGHVS, FNYEAQ. Between the trimmed V and J ends, which lost 8 bases and 7 bases, there was a span of 18 bases. The CDR3 DNA follows: TGTGCCAGCCCCGGGGGTACCGGGGACAATTCACCCCTCCACTTT. Its translation is CASPGGTGDNSPLHF.

The chain is built from TRBV4-1 and TRBJ1-4; 10 nucleotides align to TRBD1. The CDR3 loop spans 18 amino acids. The germline V gene has CDR1 MGHRA and CDR2 YSYEKL. V gave up 3 bases and J gave up 6 bases; unmatched junction bases: 13. The CDR3 region is CASSQRHRDRGEDEKLFF. The CDR3 nucleotides are TGCGCCAGCAGCCAGCGCCACCGGGACAGGGGAGAGGATGAAAAACTGTTTTTT.